A selection of T cell receptor beta chains follows, all from one sample in a study of T-cell memory formation after mild COVID-19. TCRdb itself ran the 5' RACE reads through MiXCR, one entry per CDR3 protein. The table records roughly 600,000 distinct CDR3 sequences, more than 15% of them present only once. Sequenced: PBMCs or a T cell subset sorted from them (not recorded which). These receptors came from an adult woman who had mild COVID-19 (a few samples of this study predate the infection). Cell type and time point are not known. Both conserved end residues are trimmed from each CDR3.

v_call	cdr3_aa
TRBV4-2	ASSQDWAGKNTEAF
TRBV7-9	ASSYRVYEQY
TRBV12-3/TRBV12-4	ASSLGPGGQVYT
TRBV12-3/TRBV12-4	ASSFNRNSPLH
TRBV20-1	SASSPGETQY
TRBV12-3/TRBV12-4	ASSLLAWHNEQF
TRBV12-3/TRBV12-4	ASSLSGRDQETQY
TRBV2	AISRGANYYEQY
TRBV12-3/TRBV12-4	ASSGPRGRRTAEAF
TRBV4-2	ASSQDSVFGGSGNTQY
TRBV12-3/TRBV12-4	ASSFSGTRGVTDTQY
TRBV20-1	SAPGLAGVRPLDTQY
TRBV12-3/TRBV12-4	ASSPRTGGATDTQY
TRBV12-3/TRBV12-4	ASSLARGGTGELF
TRBV2	ASSELGYEQY
TRBV7-9	ASSLVVRMYQETQY
TRBV29-1	SVEWGHLNTGELF
TRBV23-1	ASSTLRTGTGDYEQF